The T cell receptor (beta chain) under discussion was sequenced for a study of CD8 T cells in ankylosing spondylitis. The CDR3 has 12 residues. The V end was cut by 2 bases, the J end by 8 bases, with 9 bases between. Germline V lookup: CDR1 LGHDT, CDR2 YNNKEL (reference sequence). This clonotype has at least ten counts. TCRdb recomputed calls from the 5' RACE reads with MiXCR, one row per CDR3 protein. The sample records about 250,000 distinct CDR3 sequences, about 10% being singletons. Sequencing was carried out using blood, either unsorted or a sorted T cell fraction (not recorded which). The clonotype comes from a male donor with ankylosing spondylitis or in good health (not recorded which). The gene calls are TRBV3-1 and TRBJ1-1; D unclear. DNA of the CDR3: TGTGCCAGCAGCCAACCTGGAGCGGAAGCTTTCTTT. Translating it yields CASSQPGAEAFF.